Below are 24 T cell receptor beta chains sequenced from a single sample in a study of cytomegalovirus exposure and HLA in healthy donors. Sequenced by immunoSEQ multiplex PCR; TCRdb stores in-frame clones only, minus some. This table has 55,000 to 80,000 clones, around 95% appearing once. Sequenced material: PBMCs. The receptors here all came from a woman younger than 30 in good health and CMV-seropositive.

The rearrangement joins TRBV28 to TRBJ2-3; 12 bases are shared with TRBD2. The trim removed 5 bases at V and 8 bases at J, leaving 11 bases unmatched. CDR1 is MDHEN and CDR2 is SYDVKM in the germline V gene. This CDR3 contains 16 residues. The CDR3 sequence: CASSTRLAGVAGTQYF. CDR3 DNA: TGTGCCAGCAGTACAAGACTAGCGGGAGTGGCTGGTACGCAGTATTTT.

This chain joins TRBV5-1 and TRBJ2-7; 12 positions agree with TRBD2. V lost 4 bases to trimming and J lost 4 bases; unmatched junction nucleotides: 6. Germline CDR1 reads SGHRS; CDR2 reads YFSETQ. The CDR3 loop spans 15 amino acids. The CDR3 sequence is CASSLTTSGRYEQYF. CDR3 bases: TGCGCCAGCAGCCTCACTACTAGCGGGAGGTACGAGCAGTACTTC.

The chain combines TRBV9 with TRBJ1-3, with 7 nucleotides matching TRBD1. Trimming at V came to 4 bases and at J to 2 bases, leaving 3 bases not matched to a gene. CDR1 is SGDLS, CDR2 YYNGEE, per germline. The length of the CDR3 is 14 residues. In nucleotides, the CDR3 is TGTGCCAGCAGCCCTACAGGGGCTGGAAACACCATATATTTT. It codes for CASSPTGAGNTIYF.

This rearrangement joins TRBV28 to TRBJ2-7, with a possible D match to TRBD1 (5 bases). V was pared by 7 bases and J by 5 bases, with 12 bases between. CDR3 length: 12 residues. Looked up from germline, CDR1 is MDHEN and CDR2 is SYDVKM. CDR3 protein: CASTDKGNEQYF. The CDR3 nucleotides read TGTGCCAGCACGGACAAAGGAAACGAGCAGTACTTC.

CDR3 coding DNA: TGTGCCAGCAGTTACTCCCAGGAAGAGCAGTACTTC. It translates to CASSYSQEEQYF. The chain recombines TRBV6-6 with TRBJ2-7; no reliable D call. The ends were cut back, 0 bases at V and 7 bases at J, with 7 bases in the middle. CDR3 size: 12 residues. Germline assignment: CDR1 MNHNY and CDR2 SVGAGI (reference sequence).

The rearrangement joins TRBV28 to TRBJ2-1; D gene unclear. V was clipped by 7 bases and J by 0 bases, with 13 bases between them. The CDR3 has 15 residues. Germline assignment: CDR1 MDHEN and CDR2 SYDVKM. CDR3 bases: TGTGCCAGCAACCGAGACCGGAGCTCCTACAATGAGCAGTTCTTC. Its protein product is CASNRDRSSYNEQFF.

This clone was seen a single time. The chain uses TRBV6-5 and TRBJ2-1, with D possibly being TRBD1 (5 bases). Germline-derived CDR1 and CDR2 are MNHEY and SVGAGI. V lost 0 bases and J 15 bases, leaving 12 bases between the germline ends. CDR3 length: 12 residues. CDR3 region: CASSYSDSLWFF. CDR3 sequence (DNA): TGTGCCAGCAGTTACTCCGACAGCCTCTGGTTCTTC.

The chain links TRBV7-2 to TRBJ1-3; D unclear. CDR3 size: 15 residues. Germline-derived CDR1 and CDR2 are SGHTA and FQGNSA. V lost 5 bases and J lost 4, with 15 bases in between. The CDR3 sequence is CASSPFGVGGNTIYF. CDR3 sequence (DNA): TGTGCCAGCAGCCCATTCGGGGTGGGCGGAAACACCATATATTTT.

The chain is built from TRBV7-8 and TRBJ1-4; D remains ambiguous. Trimming removed 5 bases at V and 0 bases at J, with 10 bases between. This CDR3 contains 15 residues. Germline CDR1 is SGHVS and CDR2 is FQNEAQ. CDR3 sequence (DNA): TGTGCCAGCAGCGCATCGGGTGCAACTAATGAAAAACTGTTTTTT. This gives the protein CASSASGATNEKLFF.

The chain joins TRBV6-5 to TRBJ2-7; weak D call: TRBD1 (5 bases). The CDR3 contains 14 residues. The V gene's germline CDR1 is MNHEY and CDR2 SVGAGI. Between the trimmed V and J ends, which lost 6 bases and 7 bases, there was a span of 19 bases. The CDR3 spells CASRESARPGEQYF. The CDR3 DNA reads as TGTGCCAGCAGAGAGTCAGCCCGCCCAGGGGAGCAGTACTTC.

The chain is built from TRBV7-2 and TRBJ2-2; 8 bases are shared with TRBD1. Trimming removed 1 base from V and 5 bases from J; junction bases left unmatched: 3. The CDR3 length is 15 residues. Looked up from germline, CDR1 is SGHTA and CDR2 is FQGNSA. CDR3 protein: CASSLVRGQTGELFF. The CDR3 bases are TGTGCCAGCAGCTTAGTCAGGGGGCAAACCGGGGAGCTGTTTTTT.

This CDR3 reads CASRDRGSGMNTEAFF. For the CDR3, the DNA is TGTGCCAGCAGGGACAGGGGGTCGGGGATGAACACTGAAGCTTTCTTT. This sequence joins TRBV2 and TRBJ1-1; 10 bases map to TRBD1. Germline V gene lookup returns CDR1 SNHLY and CDR2 FYNNEI. J gave up 0 bases and V 6 bases, and 7 bases lay outside the gene matches. This CDR3 has 16 residues.

V is TRBV9 and J is TRBJ2-1; no firm D call. Germline V CDR1 and CDR2: SGDLS, YYNGEE. Trimming cost V 0 bases and J 7 bases, with 5 bases left between them. The CDR3 is 12 residues long. CDR3 DNA sequence: TGTGCCAGCAGCGTAGTAGCAAATGAGCAGTTCTTC. This encodes CASSVVANEQFF.

This rearrangement joins TRBV30 to TRBJ2-7; D gene uncertain. The CDR3 has 14 amino acids. Germline V CDR1 and CDR2: GTSNPN, SVGIG (reference sequence). V was trimmed by 0 bases and J by 0 bases, leaving 9 bases between them. CDR3 loop: CAWSVRYSSYEQYF. The CDR3 DNA sequence: TGTGCCTGGAGTGTACGTTACAGCTCCTACGAGCAGTACTTC.

V gene TRBV7-9 combines with J gene TRBJ1-1; no clear D. From germline, CDR1 is SEHNR and CDR2 FQNEAQ (reference sequence). This CDR3 comprises 11 residues. The V end lost 7 bases, the J end lost 4 bases, and 7 bases lay between the germline ends. The CDR3 sequence: CASNAGTEAFF. The DNA for the CDR3 is TGTGCCAGCAACGCGGGCACTGAAGCTTTCTTT.

The chain has TRBV7-3 and TRBJ2-1; no definite D call. The CDR3 is made up of 16 amino acids. Germline CDR1 reads SGHTA; CDR2 reads FQGTGA. Trimming stripped 2 bases from V and 0 bases from J, with 11 bases between. The chain's CDR3 is CASSLLAASSYNEQFF. CDR3 nucleotides: TGTGCCAGCAGCTTACTGGCCGCAAGCTCCTACAATGAGCAGTTCTTC.

The J gene is TRBJ2-5, the V gene TRBV7-2; 7 bases are a match to TRBD1. The V and J ends lost 4 bases and 3 bases, in that order; junction bases with no gene match: 5. The CDR3 runs 14 residues. The germline CDR1 and CDR2 sequences are SGHTA and FQGNSA. The DNA of the CDR3 is TGTGCCAGCAGCTCGCAGGGGGTGGAAGAGACCCAGTACTTC. Protein sequence: CASSSQGVEETQYF.

This chain uses TRBV4-3 with TRBJ1-3, with 7 bases identical to TRBD1. Unmatched junction bases numbered 13, after V lost 4 bases and J lost 10 bases. Germline V gene lookup returns CDR1 LGHNA and CDR2 YSLEER. The length of the CDR3 is 15 residues. The CDR3 loop is CASSRATQGIGTIYF. The CDR3 DNA reads as TGCGCCAGCAGCCGAGCAACACAGGGGATAGGAACCATATATTTT.

This clone was seen once. The chain employs TRBV28 and TRBJ1-1, with D hard to call. CDR1 and CDR2 (germline): MDHEN, SYDVKM. The CDR3 is 16 residues long. V lost 3 bases and J lost 1, with 15 bases in between. The CDR3 region is CASSLVPNLRNTEAFF. The DNA of the CDR3 is TGTGCCAGCAGTTTGGTCCCAAACCTAAGGAACACTGAAGCTTTCTTT.

This chain links TRBV6-1 with TRBJ2-3; D gene uncertain. This CDR3 has 13 residues. The germline V gene encodes CDR1 MNHNS and CDR2 SASEGT. With 3 bases removed from V and 1 base from J, the gap between germline ends came to 5 bases. CDR3 loop: CASSDRRTDTQYF. In DNA, the CDR3 is TGTGCCAGCAGTGACAGGCGCACAGATACGCAGTATTTT.

This chain joins TRBV14 and TRBJ1-2, with D unclear. V was trimmed by 5 bases and J by 8 bases, leaving 27 bases between them. This CDR3 is 17 amino acids long. CDR1 and CDR2 (germline): SGHDN, FVKESK. The CDR3 here is CASSAAPNAGLRGGYTF. The CDR3 region has the DNA TGTGCCAGCAGCGCTGCGCCAAATGCGGGTTTGAGAGGCGGCTACACCTTC.

The J gene is TRBJ1-2, the V gene TRBV9; tentatively, D is TRBD1 (5 bases). The V gene lost 4 bases and the J gene lost 8 bases, with 18 bases spanning the gap. Germline V CDR1 and CDR2: SGDLS, YYNGEE. The CDR3 is made up of 14 amino acids. The CDR3 DNA sequence: TGTGCCAGCAGCCCCCACCCTGGGGGGGAGGGCTACACCTTC. It is translated as CASSPHPGGEGYTF.

The J gene is TRBJ2-7, the V gene TRBV7-2; tentatively, D is TRBD2 (5 bases). Trimming stripped 1 base from V and 4 bases from J, with 14 bases between. Germline-derived CDR1 and CDR2 are SGHTA and FQGNSA. CDR3 length: 15 amino acids. The DNA of the CDR3 is TGTGCCAGCAGCTTAGAGGGTAGCGTCTATTACGAGCAGTACTTC. Its protein is CASSLEGSVYYEQYF.

The V gene is TRBV10-2, the J gene TRBJ1-1; TRBD1 matches 8 bases. With V trimmed by 2 bases and J by 5 bases, 4 bases remained unmatched. The CDR3 loop spans 14 amino acids. Germline V gene data show CDR1 as WSHSY and CDR2 as SAAADI. The CDR3 region is CASSERDRRTEAFF. The CDR3 DNA follows: TGCGCCAGCAGTGAGAGGGACAGGAGGACTGAAGCTTTCTTT.